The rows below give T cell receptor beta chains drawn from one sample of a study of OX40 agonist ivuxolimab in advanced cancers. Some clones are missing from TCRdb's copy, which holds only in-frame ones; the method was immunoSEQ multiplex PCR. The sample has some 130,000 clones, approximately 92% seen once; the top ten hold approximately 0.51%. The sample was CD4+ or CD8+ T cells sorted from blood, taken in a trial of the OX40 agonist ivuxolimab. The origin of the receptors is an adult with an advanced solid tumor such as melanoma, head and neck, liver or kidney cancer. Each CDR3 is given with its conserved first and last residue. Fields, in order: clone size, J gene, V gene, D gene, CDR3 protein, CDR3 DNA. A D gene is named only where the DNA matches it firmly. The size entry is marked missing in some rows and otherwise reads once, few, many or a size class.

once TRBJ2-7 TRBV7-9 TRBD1 CASSKGQGRSSYEQYF TGTGCCAGCAGCAAGGGACAGGGCCGAAGCTCCTACGAGCAGTACTTC
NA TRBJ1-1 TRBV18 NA CASSPPVNTEAFF TGTGCCAGCTCACCACCGGTTAACACTGAAGCTTTCTTT
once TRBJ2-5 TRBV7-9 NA CASSLGHTQETQYF TGTGCCAGCAGCTTGGGACATACACAAGAGACCCAGTACTTC
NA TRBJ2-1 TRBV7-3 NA CASSPPGGQGGYNEQFF TGTGCCAGCAGCCCACCGGGTGGGCAGGGGGGGTACAATGAGCAGTTCTTC
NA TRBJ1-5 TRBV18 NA CASSPANQPQHF TGTGCCAGCTCACCAGCGAACCAGCCCCAGCATTTT
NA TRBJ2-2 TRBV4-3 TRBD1 CASSQQTGGSDTGELFF TGCGCCAGCAGCCAACAGACAGGGGGCTCTGACACCGGGGAGCTGTTTTTT
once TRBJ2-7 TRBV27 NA CASRGSRLSHEQYF TGTGCCAGCAGGGGCTCCAGGTTGTCGCACGAGCAGTACTTC
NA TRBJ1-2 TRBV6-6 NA CASSSAGQGYTF TGTGCCAGCAGTTCGGCAGGGCAGGGCTACACCTTC
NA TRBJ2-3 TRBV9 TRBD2 CASSEIGGASTDTQYF TGTGCCAGCAGCGAAATCGGGGGGGCTAGCACAGATACGCAGTATTTT
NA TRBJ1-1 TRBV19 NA CASSALANTEAFF TGTGCCAGTAGTGCACTGGCGAACACTGAAGCTTTCTTT
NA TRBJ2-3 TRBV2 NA CASSDSSTGGTDTQYF TGTGCCAGCAGTGATTCCTCGACAGGTGGGACAGATACGCAGTATTTT
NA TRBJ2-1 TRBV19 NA CASRTTEPYNEQFF TGTGCCAGTAGAACGACAGAGCCTTACAATGAGCAGTTCTTC
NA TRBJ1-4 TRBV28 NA CASSPSRGINEKLFF TGTGCCAGCAGCCCCTCGCGGGGTATCAATGAAAAACTGTTTTTT
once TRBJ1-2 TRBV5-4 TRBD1 CASSLSGGTGIGNGYTF TGTGCCAGCAGCTTGTCTGGGGGGACAGGGATAGGTAACGGCTACACCTTC
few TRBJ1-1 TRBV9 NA CASSVTGLTEAFF TGTGCCAGCAGCGTTACAGGGTTGACTGAAGCTTTCTTT
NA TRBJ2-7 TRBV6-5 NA CASSYSTPFEQYF TGTGCCAGCAGTTACTCGACCCCCTTCGAGCAGTACTTC
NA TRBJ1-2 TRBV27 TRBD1 CASSRQGDIYGYTF TGTGCCAGCAGTCGACAGGGGGATATCTATGGCTACACCTTC
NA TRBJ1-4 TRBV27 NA CASSRSTVLREKLFF TGTGCCAGCAGTCGATCGACAGTCTTACGGGAAAAACTGTTTTTT
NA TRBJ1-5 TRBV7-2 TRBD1 CASSLASGTVSNQPQHF TGTGCCAGCAGCTTAGCGTCGGGGACAGTTAGCAATCAGCCCCAGCATTTT
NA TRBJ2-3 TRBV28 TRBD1 CASRAAGGGTDTQYF TGTGCCAGCAGGGCCGCAGGGGGCGGCACAGATACGCAGTATTTT
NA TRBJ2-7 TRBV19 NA CASSIQGTYEQYF TGTGCCAGTAGTATACAGGGTACCTACGAGCAGTACTTC
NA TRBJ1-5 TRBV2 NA CASSEIGRRGVYSNQPQHF TGTGCCAGCAGCGAAATAGGACGGCGGGGGGTATATAGCAATCAGCCCCAGCATTTT
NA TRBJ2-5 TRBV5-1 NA CASGSELGRGQETQYF TGCGCCAGCGGCTCAGAGTTAGGCAGAGGACAAGAGACCCAGTACTTC
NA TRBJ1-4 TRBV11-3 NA CASSLDTTAPPNEKLFF TGTGCCAGCAGCTTAGATACGACGGCCCCGCCTAATGAAAAACTGTTTTTT
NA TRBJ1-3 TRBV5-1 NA CASSVQGSGNTIYF TGCGCCAGCAGCGTTCAGGGATCTGGAAACACCATATATTTT